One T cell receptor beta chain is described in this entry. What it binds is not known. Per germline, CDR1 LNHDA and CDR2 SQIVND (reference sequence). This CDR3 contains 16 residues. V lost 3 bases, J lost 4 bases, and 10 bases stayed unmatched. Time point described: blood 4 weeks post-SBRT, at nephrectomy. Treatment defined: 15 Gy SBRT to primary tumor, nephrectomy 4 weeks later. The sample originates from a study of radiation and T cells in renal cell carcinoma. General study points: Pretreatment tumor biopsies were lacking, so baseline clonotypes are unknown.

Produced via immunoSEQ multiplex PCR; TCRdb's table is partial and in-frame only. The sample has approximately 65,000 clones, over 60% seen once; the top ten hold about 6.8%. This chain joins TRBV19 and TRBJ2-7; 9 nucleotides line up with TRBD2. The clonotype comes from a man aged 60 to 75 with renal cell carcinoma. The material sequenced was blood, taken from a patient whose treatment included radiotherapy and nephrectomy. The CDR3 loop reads CASSIRSSGISYEQYF. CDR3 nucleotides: TGTGCCAGTAGTATTCGATCTAGCGGGATTTCATACGAGCAGTACTTC.